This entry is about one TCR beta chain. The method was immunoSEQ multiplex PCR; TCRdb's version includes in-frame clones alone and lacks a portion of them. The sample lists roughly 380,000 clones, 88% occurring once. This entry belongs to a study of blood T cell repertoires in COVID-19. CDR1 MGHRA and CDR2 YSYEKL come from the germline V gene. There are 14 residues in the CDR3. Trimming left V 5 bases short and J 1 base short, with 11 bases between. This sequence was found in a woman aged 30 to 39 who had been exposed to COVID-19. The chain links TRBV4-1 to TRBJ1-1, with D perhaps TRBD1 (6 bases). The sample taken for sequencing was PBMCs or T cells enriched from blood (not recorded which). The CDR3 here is CASSTGHPNTEAFF. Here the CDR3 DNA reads TGCGCCAGCAGCACAGGGCACCCGAACACTGAAGCTTTCTTT.